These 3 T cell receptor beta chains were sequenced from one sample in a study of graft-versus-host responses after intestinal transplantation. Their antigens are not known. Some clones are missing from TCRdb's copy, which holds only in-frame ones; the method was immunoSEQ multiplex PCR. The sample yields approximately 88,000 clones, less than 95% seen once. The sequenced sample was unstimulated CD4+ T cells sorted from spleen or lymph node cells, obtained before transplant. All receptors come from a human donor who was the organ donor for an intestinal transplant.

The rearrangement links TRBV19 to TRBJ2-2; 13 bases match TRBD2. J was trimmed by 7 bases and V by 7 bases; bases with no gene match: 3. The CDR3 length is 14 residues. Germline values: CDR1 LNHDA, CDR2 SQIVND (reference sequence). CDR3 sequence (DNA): TGTGCCAGTACGACTAGCGGGGGGAACGGGGAGCTGTTTTTT. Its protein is CASTTSGGNGELFF.

As DNA, the CDR3 is TGTGCCAGCAGGCGGGACAGGGGTAGCAATCAGCCCCAGCATTTT. Its translation: CASRRDRGSNQPQHF. This chain uses TRBV28 with TRBJ1-5; 10 positions match TRBD1. This CDR3 is built from 15 residues. V dropped 6 bases and J dropped 0; count of bases not matched to a gene: 2. In germline, CDR1 is MDHEN, CDR2 SYDVKM.

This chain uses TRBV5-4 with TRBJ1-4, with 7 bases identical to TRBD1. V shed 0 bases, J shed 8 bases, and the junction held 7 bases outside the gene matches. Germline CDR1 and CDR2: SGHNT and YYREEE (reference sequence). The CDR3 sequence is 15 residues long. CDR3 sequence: CASSLDRGGGEKLFF. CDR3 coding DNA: TGTGCCAGCAGCTTGGACAGGGGAGGTGGAGAAAAACTGTTTTTT.